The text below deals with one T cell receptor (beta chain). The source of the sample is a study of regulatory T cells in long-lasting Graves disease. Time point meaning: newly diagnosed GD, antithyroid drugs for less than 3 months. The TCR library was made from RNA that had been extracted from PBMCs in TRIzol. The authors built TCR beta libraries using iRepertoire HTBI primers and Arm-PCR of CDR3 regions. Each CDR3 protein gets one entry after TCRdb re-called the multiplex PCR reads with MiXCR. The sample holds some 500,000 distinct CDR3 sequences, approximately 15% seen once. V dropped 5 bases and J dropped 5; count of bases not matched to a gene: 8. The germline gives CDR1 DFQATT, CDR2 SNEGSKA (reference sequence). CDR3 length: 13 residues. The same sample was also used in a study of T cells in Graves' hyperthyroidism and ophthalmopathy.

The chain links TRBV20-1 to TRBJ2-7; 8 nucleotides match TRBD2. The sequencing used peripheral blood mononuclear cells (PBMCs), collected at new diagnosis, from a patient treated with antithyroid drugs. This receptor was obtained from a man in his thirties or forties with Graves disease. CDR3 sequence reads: CSAPLAGGDEQYF. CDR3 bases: TGCAGTGCTCCCCTGGCGGGAGGCGACGAGCAGTACTTC.